This T cell receptor (beta chain) comes out of a study of CD8 T cells in ankylosing spondylitis. Molecular-barcoded quantitative 5'-RACE produced these TCR beta libraries. TCRdb redid the calling of the 5' RACE reads with MiXCR, one entry per CDR3 protein. The sample has roughly 230,000 distinct CDR3 sequences, over 15% seen once; the top ten hold around 32%. Study findings and constraints: Past research had described some motif variants in reactive arthritis synovial fluid and blood. Disease-linked clones were CD8+ and relatively rare in peripheral blood. There was reportedly significant enrichment of clones that were disease-linked in matched ankylosing spondylitis synovial fluid.

Germline values: CDR1 MNHEY, CDR2 SMNVEV (reference sequence). Trimming cost V 4 bases and J 1 base, with 11 bases left between them. The CDR3 extends over 14 amino acids. This clonotype was seen ten or more times. Antigen unknown. The chain carries TRBV27 and TRBJ2-7; D perhaps matches TRBD2 (5 bases). Sequencing was done on a sample of blood, either unsorted or a sorted T cell fraction (not recorded which). This sequence originates from a male donor with ankylosing spondylitis or in good health (not recorded which). The CDR3 spells CASSSWTESYEQYF. The CDR3 region has the DNA TGTGCCAGCAGTTCCTGGACTGAGTCCTACGAGCAGTACTTC.